A single TCR beta chain is shown here with its context. What it recognizes is unknown. The data originate from a study of cytomegalovirus exposure and HLA in healthy donors. Background on the study: In a later analysis, it was reported that the roughly 130 validation repertoires had been produced on the same platform as the 550 to 700 repertoires belonging to the first cohort.

The CDR3 length is 12 residues. Germline CDR1 LGHNT, CDR2 FRNRAP. V was shortened by 7 bases and J by 5 bases, with 12 bases between the two germline ends. Libraries were prepared by immunoSEQ multiplex PCR; TCRdb keeps only in-frame clonotypes and omits some of them. The sample yields approximately 150,000 clones, about 89% seen once. Whole-study results and caveats: Under in vitro conditions, a few CMV-associated chains were confirmed as specific for CMV antigens. It was found in a later analysis that first-cohort TCR clusters tended to co-occur in the 100 to 150 validation repertoires.

The J gene is TRBJ2-7, the V gene TRBV12-5, with a weak D call TRBD2 (5 bases). This TCR derives from a woman under 30 in good health and CMV-seropositive. What was sequenced was PBMCs. CDR3 DNA sequence: TGTGCTAGTGCCCTGGGGAGAAACGAGCAGTACTTC. Its translation: CASALGRNEQYF.